Listed below are T cell receptor beta chains from one sample, sequenced in a study of CD8 T cells in ankylosing spondylitis. TCRdb reanalysed the 5' RACE reads using MiXCR and keeps one entry per CDR3 protein. There are hundreds of thousands of distinct CDR3 sequences in the sample; 20% to 25% occur only once, and approximately 14% lies in the top ten. Sequencing used blood, either unsorted or a sorted T cell fraction (not recorded which). The receptors shown here come from a male donor with ankylosing spondylitis or in good health (not recorded which). CDR3s include the opening cysteine and the closing phenylalanine or tryptophan. A D gene is named only where the DNA matches it firmly. The size entry is marked missing in some rows and otherwise reads once, few, many or a size class.

length	size	V	J	D	CDR3	DNA
16	.	TRBV4-2	TRBJ1-6	TRBD1	CASSQVEGQNNSPLHF	TGTGCCAGCAGCCAAGTAGAGGGACAGAATAATTCACCCCTCCACTTT
20	.	TRBV11-1	TRBJ2-3	.	CASSLEDGGWMLGDTDTQYF	TGTGCCAGCAGCTTAGAAGATGGGGGCTGGATGCTTGGGGACACAGATACGCAGTATTTT
12	few	TRBV12-3/TRBV12-4	TRBJ2-7	.	CASSPGDHEQYF	TGTGCCAGCAGCCCCGGGGACCACGAGCAGTACTTC
15	.	TRBV7-9	TRBJ1-5	.	CASSFGGNSNQPQHF	TGTGCCAGCAGCTTCGGAGGAAATAGCAATCAGCCCCAGCATTTT
11	.	TRBV5-1	TRBJ2-1	TRBD2	CASSLGLDEFF	TGCGCCAGCAGCTTAGGACTAGATGAGTTCTTC
15	.	TRBV27	TRBJ2-7	.	CASSSTGATGYEQYF	TGTGCCAGCAGTTCAACCGGGGCCACGGGATACGAGCAGTACTTC
14	few	TRBV11-2	TRBJ1-1	.	CASSLYPEDTEAFF	TGTGCCAGCAGCCTTTACCCCGAGGACACTGAAGCTTTCTTT
15	few	TRBV20-1	TRBJ2-3	TRBD1	CSASIGTGSTDTQYF	TGCAGTGCTAGTATAGGGACAGGAAGCACAGATACGCAGTATTTT
14	many	TRBV7-2	TRBJ2-2	.	CAEAEGPNTGELFF	TGTGCCGAAGCAGAGGGCCCGAACACCGGGGAGCTGTTTTTT
13	many	TRBV29-1	TRBJ2-1	TRBD2	CSVERGGYNEQFF	TGCAGCGTCGAGCGGGGGGGGTACAATGAGCAGTTCTTC
15	few	TRBV15	TRBJ2-7	.	CATSRDLGGSYEQYF	TGTGCCACCAGCAGAGATTTAGGGGGTTCCTACGAGCAGTACTTC
16	.	TRBV9	TRBJ1-2	TRBD1	CASSLLGTGGYDGYTF	TGTGCCAGCAGCCTCCTCGGGACAGGGGGGTATGATGGCTACACCTTC